This TCR beta chain was sequenced during a study of blood T cell repertoires in COVID-19 (TCRdb year 2020). About the study as a whole: The collaborator samples originated in the United States, Italy and Spain and spanned the acute and convalescent phases of COVID-19. The dataset comprised deeply sampled blood TCRbeta repertoires from subjects exposed to, actively infected with, or recovered from COVID-19. Nearly every sample came with metadata listing a de-identified subject ID, COVID-19 status, age in years and sex. The material from the prospective study consisted of cDNA or gDNA derived from T cells, B-cell-depleted T cells, or PBMCs. Where available, HLA class I and class II types were obtained from metadata supplied by the sample provider rather than from assay-based typing. Samples were obtained from the ongoing ImmuneRACE study (first 160 participants) and from about 1,300 subjects provided by 6 global collaborators. A freely available public database, intended as a resource for researchers studying the immune response to SARS-CoV-2, is where the repertoires were released.

TCRbeta CDR3 regions were amplified from genomic DNA by means of the immunoSEQ Assay, a bias-controlled multiplex PCR. Regarding the original processing steps: Within the assay, amplification of reference gene primers was used to estimate how many nucleated cells each sample contained. Sequence reads were collapsed and filtered to measure the absolute abundance of every unique TCRbeta CDR3 rearrangement. For each sample, productive Simpson clonality was calculated as the square root of Simpson's diversity index over productive rearrangements. The source is immuneACCESS, and TCRdb retained only in-frame sequences with V and J called. Part of the clones is not carried over; for the studies checked, unresolved V genes explain less than half of this, and the remainder is unexplained. V and J calls and clone size are given by that table; D and trimming were obtained from the DNA. The sample contains 120,000 or so clones, about 84% of them found a single time. 3.9% of the sample is in the top ten clones.

Beyond this particular receptor, the publication reports: The quantity of clinical and demographic metadata differed by source and by participant and was supplied without curation.

Collaborating institutions collected whole blood in K2EDTA tubes following their own protocols. For TCRbeta analysis, collaborators shipped samples as frozen whole blood, isolated PBMCs, or DNA extracted from either of those sample types. This clone appeared a few times. This receptor's antigen is unknown. Qualities for individual bases were not recorded, and no much larger clone is one base off. The germline V gene provides CDR1 SGHDN and CDR2 FVKESK. Trimming takes 5 bases from V and 0 bases from J, and the germline ends sit 17 bases apart. Inclusive of the bounding cysteine and phenylalanine, the CDR3 is 16 residues long. The CDR3 DNA has 48 bases and is translated from base 1.

This chain joins TRBV14 to TRBJ2-7; a tentative D match to TRBD2 spans 6 bases. Sequencing was carried out using peripheral blood. This TCR was recovered from a man aged 60 to 69 with acute or convalescent COVID-19. DNA sequence: TGTGCCAGCAGCACGCCGCCGGACGGGAGCTCCTACGAGCAGTACTTC. It specifies CASSTPPDGSSYEQYF.